Below are 25 T cell receptor beta chains sequenced from a single sample in a study of blood T cells in healthy people across ages. Using a J-beta primer mix together with a sample-barcoded 5' primer, a second PCR was run for about 6 to 11 cycles. TCRdb re-analysed the 5' RACE reads in MiXCR, keeping a single row per CDR3 protein. The table lists 600,000 to 900,000 distinct CDR3 sequences, 20% to 30% of them singletons. The sample was also reused in another study, on T cells of mothers and their children.

Sequencing used blood. These TCRs come from a boy under 18 in good health.

V gene TRBV3-1 combines with J gene TRBJ2-7; perhaps TRBD2 as D (5 bases). The DNA end is more similar to TRBJ2-5, so the J call may be wrong. Germline V gene data show CDR1 as LGHDT and CDR2 as YNNKEL (reference sequence). The CDR3 is made up of 16 amino acids. The DNA for the CDR3 is TGTGCCAGCAGCCAAGATCGAGGAGCAGCGGCAGAGACCCAGTACTTC. It encodes CASSQDRGAAAETQYF.

This clonotype turned up a few times. This chain connects TRBV20-1 to TRBJ1-4, with D possibly being TRBD1 (6 bases). Germline V gives CDR1 DFQATT, CDR2 SNEGSKA (reference sequence). V was clipped by 5 bases and J by 1 base, with 8 bases between them. This CDR3 contains 13 residues. As DNA, the CDR3 is TGCAGTGCTTGGGGACAAACTAATGAAAAACTGTTTTTT. It codes for CSAWGQTNEKLFF.

The chain carries TRBV18 and TRBJ1-3; 8 nucleotides match TRBD1. This CDR3 region has 16 residues. Germline CDR1 KGHSH, CDR2 LQKENI. V lost 2 bases, J lost 0 bases, and 3 bases stayed unmatched. The CDR3 nucleotides read TGTGCCAGCTCACCAGACAGGGGAGACTCTGGAAACACCATATATTTT. It codes for CASSPDRGDSGNTIYF.

The chain links TRBV20-1 to TRBJ2-5, with D tentatively TRBD1 or TRBD2 (6 bases each). V was trimmed by 5 bases and J by 1 base, leaving 23 bases between them. The germline V gene has CDR1 DFQATT and CDR2 SNEGSKA (reference sequence). The CDR3 loop spans 17 amino acids. This CDR3 reads CSARGHANGGPQETQYF. The CDR3 nucleotides are TGCAGTGCTCGGGGCCACGCCAACGGGGGCCCCCAAGAGACCCAGTACTTC.

The chain uses TRBV5-1 and TRBJ2-5; 8 bases line up with TRBD1. The CDR3 consists of 16 residues. V trimming: 2 bases; J trimming: 1 base; junction bases outside the gene matches: 7. The V gene's germline CDR1 is SGHRS and CDR2 YFSETQ. CDR3 coding DNA: TGCGCCAGCAGCTTACGAATCGACAGGGGCCAAGAGACCCAGTACTTC. Translation: CASSLRIDRGQETQYF. The complete variable domain, with remaining parts taken from reference TRBV5-1 and TRBJ2-5, reads KAGVTQTPRYLIKTRGQQVTLSCSPISGHRSVSWYQQTPGQGLQFLFEYFSETQRNKGNFPGRFSGRQFSNSRSEMNVSTLELGDSALYLCASSLRIDRGQETQYFGPGTRLLVL.

The V and J genes are TRBV12-3 or TRBV12-4 and TRBJ2-1, with D uncertain. The J call is uncertain, as TRBJ2-5 better fits the DNA end. The CDR3 is made up of 11 amino acids. CDR3: CAGTLGETQYF. The CDR3 DNA reads TGTGCCGGCACCCTAGGGGAGACCCAGTACTTC.

The chain is built from TRBV5-1 and TRBJ1-1; no reliable D call. Trimming took 6 bases from V and 2 from J, leaving 14 bases between them. In germline, CDR1 is SGHRS, CDR2 YFSETQ. This CDR3 has 14 residues. The CDR3 protein is CASNQESSNTEAFF. The DNA for the CDR3 is TGCGCCAGCAACCAGGAGAGTAGTAACACTGAAGCTTTCTTT.

This clonotype has more than one count but fewer than ten. DNA of the CDR3: TGTGCCAGCAGCTTAACGTCGACAGGGGCGGCCTCCGAGCAGTACTTC. Translated: CASSLTSTGAASEQYF. This chain connects TRBV7-3 to TRBJ2-7; 8 positions agree with TRBD1. Germline CDR1 reads SGHTA; CDR2 reads FQGTGA. J lost 6 bases, V lost 0 bases, and 10 bases had no gene match. This CDR3 is 16 amino acids long.

This chain connects TRBV28 to TRBJ2-5; D might be TRBD1 or TRBD2, each matching 5 bases. The V end lost 5 bases, the J end lost 5 bases, and 18 bases lay between the germline ends. The CDR3 covers 15 residues. Per germline, CDR1 MDHEN and CDR2 SYDVKM. The CDR3 DNA reads TGTGCCAGCAGTCCCGTCATGATAGGGGACGAGACCCAGTACTTC. This sequence encodes CASSPVMIGDETQYF.

This clonotype was seen only a few times. This chain connects TRBV12-5 to TRBJ2-7; D is ambiguous. Germline V gene data show CDR1 as LGHNT and CDR2 as FRNRAP. CDR3 length: 17 amino acids. V lost 2 bases and J 1 base, leaving 18 bases between the germline ends. The CDR3 DNA follows: TGTGCTAGTGGTTTGTTGATCCAGAGAAGGCAATCCTACGAGCAGTACTTC. This translates into CASGLLIQRRQSYEQYF.

The rearrangement joins TRBV6-1 to TRBJ2-4; 8 positions match TRBD1. The J segment lost 6 bases and the V segment lost 5 bases, leaving 9 bases of the junction unmatched. This CDR3 has 15 amino acids. Germline loops: CDR1 MNHNS, CDR2 SASEGT. This chain's CDR3 is CASSFLDRDGNIQYF. The DNA for the CDR3 is TGTGCCAGCAGTTTCCTGGACAGGGACGGAAACATTCAGTACTTC.

This clonotype was counted a few times. The chain has TRBV10-3 and TRBJ2-1, with a weak D call TRBD1 (6 bases). The germline V and J ends were trimmed by 11 bases and 0 bases, with 14 bases remaining between them. The CDR3 is 14 residues long. The germline CDR1 and CDR2 sequences are ENHRY and SYGVKD. The CDR3 bases are TGTGCCGTGTCCGGGACAAGCTCCTACAATGAGCAGTTCTTC. Translated: CAVSGTSSYNEQFF.

The chain couples TRBV5-1 to TRBJ2-5, with a possible D match to TRBD1 (7 bases). CDR1 is SGHRS and CDR2 is YFSETQ in the germline V gene. V lost 2 bases and J lost 2, with 13 bases in between. The CDR3 length is 15 residues. CDR3 residues: CASSFASGGQETQYF. The CDR3 coding sequence is TGCGCCAGCAGCTTCGCCTCAGGGGGGCAAGAGACCCAGTACTTC.

This clonotype was observed many times. This rearrangement joins TRBV29-1 to TRBJ2-5; 7 nucleotides match TRBD2. Losses at the gene ends were 1 base for V and 5 bases for J; bases not matched to a gene: 4. The V gene's germline CDR1 is SQVTM and CDR2 ANQGSEA. The CDR3 has 13 amino acids. This CDR3 is CSVEVGGGETQYF. For the CDR3, the DNA is TGCAGCGTTGAAGTTGGGGGAGGGGAGACCCAGTACTTC.

This clonotype was seen a few times. V and J are TRBV20-1 and TRBJ2-5; 7 bases agree with TRBD2. With V trimmed by 5 bases and J by 5 bases, 14 bases remained unmatched. Germline CDR1 reads DFQATT; CDR2 reads SNEGSKA (reference sequence). The CDR3 runs 15 residues. The CDR3 DNA is TGCAGTGCTCTTCGGACCAGCGGGATAAGGGAGACCCAGTACTTC. This gives the protein CSALRTSGIRETQYF.

V usage is TRBV4-2 and J usage is TRBJ2-1, with D perhaps matching TRBD2 (6 bases). Germline V gives CDR1 LGHNA, CDR2 YNFKEQ. V was shortened by 1 base and J by 6 bases, with 13 bases between the two germline ends. This CDR3 is 15 amino acids long. Written as DNA, the CDR3 is TGTGCCAGCAGCCAAGTTTCCGGGGGAGGCAATGAGCAGTTCTTC. It encodes CASSQVSGGGNEQFF.

This clonotype was recorded a few times. This chain links TRBV12-3 or TRBV12-4 with TRBJ2-5; D may be TRBD1 (6 bases). The CDR3 runs 15 residues. V lost 2 bases and J lost 2, with 12 bases in between. The CDR3 DNA sequence: TGTGCCAGCAGTTTAATGCAGGGGAAACAAGAGACCCAGTACTTC. As protein: CASSLMQGKQETQYF.

This clonotype was seen a single time. The chain joins TRBV14 to TRBJ1-2; no reliable D call. V was cut by 0 bases and J by 0 bases, with 17 bases left in between. CDR1 and CDR2 from the germline V gene are SGHDN and FVKESK. The CDR3 consists of 18 residues. CDR3 sequence (DNA): TGTGCCAGCAGCCAAGAACAGATCGGGAGGTGGCCTAACTATGGCTACACCTTC. It is translated as CASSQEQIGRWPNYGYTF.

The chain uses TRBV12-3 or TRBV12-4 and TRBJ2-5; D possibly matches TRBD1 or TRBD2 (5 bases each). V was shortened by 5 bases and J by 5 bases, with 15 bases between the two germline ends. CDR3 length: 14 amino acids. Here the CDR3 DNA reads TGTGCCAGCAGTCCACGGGACGTTAGGGAGACCCAGTACTTC. It translates to CASSPRDVRETQYF.

CDR3 loop: CASSSGQGARSEQYF. The CDR3 coding sequence is TGTGCCAGCAGCTCGGGACAGGGGGCGCGAAGCGAGCAGTACTTC. This chain joins TRBV7-9 and TRBJ2-7, with 12 positions matching TRBD1. V gave up 4 bases and J gave up 6 bases; unmatched junction bases: 7. The CDR3 has 15 amino acids. Germline CDR1 and CDR2: SEHNR and FQNEAQ (reference sequence).

This clonotype was observed a few times. The chain links TRBV6-5 to TRBJ2-1; 8 bases are a match to TRBD2. The J call may be in error: the DNA end matches TRBJ2-5 better. The CDR3 length is 15 residues. CDR1 and CDR2 from the germline V gene are MNHEY and SVGAGI. The DNA for the CDR3 is TGTGCCAGCAGTTACCCGGGACTAGGGGGAGAGACCCAGTACTTC. Translation gives CASSYPGLGGETQYF.

The gene calls are TRBV10-3 and TRBJ2-3; D is tentatively TRBD1 or TRBD2 (5 bases each). Trimming pared 4 bases from V and 6 bases from J, leaving 17 bases between. This CDR3 contains 15 residues. In germline, CDR1 is ENHRY, CDR2 SYGVKD. Here the CDR3 reads CAISGGKLGADTQYF. The DNA for the CDR3 is TGTGCCATCAGTGGGGGCAAACTAGGGGCGGATACGCAGTATTTT.

This clonotype was counted only a few times. The DNA for the CDR3 is TGTGCCAGCAGTTCCTACAGGGGAGGAGTTGCAGCTTTCTTT. This translates into CASSSYRGGVAAFF. The J gene is TRBJ1-1, the V gene TRBV27; 7 bases line up with TRBD1. The CDR3 extends over 14 amino acids. Germline V gives CDR1 MNHEY, CDR2 SMNVEV (reference sequence). Losses at the gene ends were 4 bases for V and 10 bases for J; bases not matched to a gene: 12.

This clonotype was found a few times. V gene TRBV7-2 combines with J gene TRBJ1-5; D gene uncertain. The CDR3 sequence is 12 residues long. The germline gives CDR1 SGHTA, CDR2 FQGNSA. Trimming took 3 bases from V and 5 from J, leaving 5 bases between them. The CDR3 loop reads CASSFSYQPQHF. The CDR3 bases are TGTGCCAGCAGCTTCTCTTATCAGCCCCAGCATTTT.

The rearrangement uses TRBV12-3 or TRBV12-4 and TRBJ1-4, with 7 bases that match TRBD1. Trimming at V came to 6 bases and at J to 10 bases, leaving 14 bases not matched to a gene. This CDR3 is built from 15 residues. This CDR3 is CASRKSDRALGKLFF. In nucleotides, the CDR3 is TGTGCCAGCAGGAAAAGCGACAGGGCCCTCGGAAAACTGTTTTTT.